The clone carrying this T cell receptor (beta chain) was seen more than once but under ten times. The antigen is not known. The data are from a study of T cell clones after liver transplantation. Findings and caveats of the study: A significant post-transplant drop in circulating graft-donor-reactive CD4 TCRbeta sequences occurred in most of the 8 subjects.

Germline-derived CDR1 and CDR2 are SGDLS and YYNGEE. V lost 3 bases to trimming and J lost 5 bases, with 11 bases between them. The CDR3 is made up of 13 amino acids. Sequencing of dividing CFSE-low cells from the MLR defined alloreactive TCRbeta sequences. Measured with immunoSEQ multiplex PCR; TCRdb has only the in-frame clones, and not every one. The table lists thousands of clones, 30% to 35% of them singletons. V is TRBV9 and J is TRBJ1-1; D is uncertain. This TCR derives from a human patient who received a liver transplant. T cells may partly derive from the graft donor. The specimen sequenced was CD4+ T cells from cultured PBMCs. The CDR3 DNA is TGTGCCAGCAGCGGGGAATTGAGAACTGAAGCTTTCTTT. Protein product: CASSGELRTEAFF.